This T cell receptor (beta chain) is drawn from a study of control samples from healthy donors and cancer patients. The trim removed 7 bases at V and 2 bases at J, leaving 7 bases unmatched. Germline-derived CDR1 and CDR2 are MNHEY and SVGAGI. This CDR3 comprises 14 residues. Some clones are missing from TCRdb's copy, which holds only in-frame ones; the method was immunoSEQ multiplex PCR. This sample has tens of thousands of clones; 85% to 90% occur once, and the top ten carry 6.5% to 8%. The sample taken for sequencing was blood. The sequence was collected from a woman aged 55-69 years in good health. The chain uses TRBV6-5 and TRBJ2-7, with 8 bases fitting TRBD1. DNA for the CDR3: TGTGCCAGCACCAGACAGGGGTCCCCCTACGAGCAGTACTTC. Residues: CASTRQGSPYEQYF.